Sequencing of this TCR beta chain was carried out in a study of cytomegalovirus exposure and HLA in healthy donors. About the study: Among the approximately 370 donors who were genotyped, 81% fell in the genetic ancestry cluster that is associated with self-reported Caucasian donors. Findings of the study overall: In vitro confirmation showed three CMV-associated chains to be CMV antigen specific. Overall, approximately 180 TCR beta chains were annotated as cytomegalovirus-associated.

The germline V gene encodes CDR1 MNHEY and CDR2 SVGAGI. The CDR3 has 14 amino acids. V lost 6 bases and J lost 4, with 15 bases in between. The PCR used 60 Vbeta and 13 Jbeta primers. Using immunoSEQ multiplex PCR, the repertoire was profiled, and TCRdb retains in-frame clones only, with some absent. The data contain about 210,000 clones, approximately 82% of them singletons. About this clone: Its specificity is unknown.

This clonotype originated in a woman between 50 and 59 years old in good health and CMV-seropositive. This rearrangement joins TRBV6-5 to TRBJ2-5; D possibly corresponds to TRBD1 (5 bases). Sequencing was carried out using PBMCs. CDR3 residues: CASSRLQGRETQYF. CDR3 sequence (DNA): TGTGCCAGCAGCCGGCTCCAGGGAAGAGAGACCCAGTACTTC.